The next 14 T cell receptor beta chains were all read from a single sample in a study of blood T cell repertoires in COVID-19. Only in-frame clones appear in the TCRdb table, and some are missing; sequencing was by immunoSEQ multiplex PCR. The sample shows roughly 440,000 clones, approximately 89% of them seen only once. The sequencing input was peripheral blood. The receptors shown here come from a woman aged 45-60 years with COVID-19, enrolled during active disease.

V and J are TRBV3-1 (or the pseudogene TRBV3-2) and TRBJ2-3; TRBD1 matches at 7 bases. CDR1 is LGHDT and CDR2 is YNNKEL in the germline V gene (reference sequence). Germline trimming cut 3 bases from V and 3 bases from J; bases unmatched to any gene: 9. The CDR3 sequence is 16 residues long. The CDR3 bases are TGTGCCAGCAGCCAGGACAGACAGGGACCGACAGATACGCAGTATTTT. It is translated as CASSQDRQGPTDTQYF.

This rearrangement joins TRBV5-1 to TRBJ2-7; D is perhaps TRBD1 (5 bases). CDR1 and CDR2 from the germline V gene are SGHRS and YFSETQ. The V and J ends lost 0 bases and 3 bases respectively, with 13 bases between them. The CDR3 consists of 15 residues. CDR3: CASSLVGAILYEQYF. CDR3 nucleotide sequence: TGCGCCAGCAGCTTGGTTGGGGCAATCCTCTACGAGCAGTACTTC.

This chain uses TRBV5-5 with TRBJ1-1, with D uncertain. The CDR3 loop spans 15 amino acids. The V end lost 3 bases, the J end lost 1 base, and 13 bases lay between the germline ends. The germline V gene encodes CDR1 SGHKS and CDR2 YYEKEE (reference sequence). The CDR3 region has the DNA TGTGCCAGCAGCTCGACCCCCCCAGGGAACACTGAAGCTTTCTTT. It is translated as CASSSTPPGNTEAFF.

The rearrangement joins TRBV6-5 to TRBJ2-1, with D possibly being TRBD1 (6 bases). The CDR3 totals 16 residues. The germline V and J ends were trimmed by 4 bases and 0 bases, with 13 bases remaining between them. Germline V CDR1 and CDR2: MNHEY, SVGAGI. The CDR3 sequence: CASSFSRGVSYNEQFF. The CDR3 bases are TGTGCCAGCAGTTTTTCCAGGGGTGTCTCCTACAATGAGCAGTTCTTC.

The chain couples TRBV2 to TRBJ1-1; D possibly corresponds to TRBD1 (5 bases). Germline lookup yields CDR1 SNHLY and CDR2 FYNNEI. The CDR3 totals 17 residues. Trimming took 6 bases from V and 3 from J, leaving 23 bases between them. The CDR3 sequence is CASSTEGRYGGYTEAFF. CDR3 bases: TGTGCCAGCAGCACCGAGGGGAGGTACGGTGGCTACACTGAAGCTTTCTTT.

This clone was counted once. V usage is TRBV6-1 and J usage is TRBJ1-2, with TRBD1 matching over 9 bases. The CDR3 totals 16 residues. V lost 4 bases to trimming and J lost 6 bases; unmatched junction nucleotides: 12. CDR1 and CDR2 from the germline V gene are MNHNS and SASEGT. The CDR3 DNA reads as TGTGCCAGCAGTGGAACGGGACAGGGTTATTTGCATGGCTACACCTTC. The encoded protein is CASSGTGQGYLHGYTF.

The chain has TRBV24-1 and TRBJ1-1; TRBD1 is a possible D gene (6 bases). V lost 4 bases to trimming and J lost 4 bases, with 12 bases between them. The CDR3 spans 14 residues. Germline V gene lookup returns CDR1 KGHDR and CDR2 SFDVKD. CDR3: CATSDARDTTEAFF. The CDR3 DNA sequence: TGTGCCACCAGTGACGCCCGGGACACCACTGAAGCTTTCTTT.

This clone was seen more than once but under ten times. This chain uses TRBV27 with TRBJ1-3; D unresolved. This CDR3 has 13 amino acids. Per germline, CDR1 MNHEY and CDR2 SMNVEV (reference sequence). V dropped 4 bases and J dropped 8 bases, with 12 bases sitting between them. The CDR3 sequence: CASSSLYSDTIYF. CDR3 nucleotides: TGTGCCAGCAGTTCACTGTATTCGGACACCATATATTTT.

V usage is TRBV18 and J usage is TRBJ1-6, with D possibly being TRBD1 (5 bases). There are 14 residues in the CDR3. V gave up 1 base and J gave up 11 bases, with 12 bases separating them. In germline, CDR1 is KGHSH, CDR2 LQKENI. DNA of the CDR3: TGTGCCAGCTCACCACAACAGGATGGAGCACCCCTCCACTTT. Translating it yields CASSPQQDGAPLHF.

The chain combines TRBV5-1 with TRBJ2-3; TRBD2 matches 7 bases. Germline V gene lookup returns CDR1 SGHRS and CDR2 YFSETQ. CDR3 length equals 16 residues. Losses at the gene ends were 0 bases for V and 2 bases for J; bases not matched to a gene: 6. DNA for the CDR3: TGCGCCAGCAGCTTGGAGTCTAGCGGATTCACAGATACGCAGTATTTT. This codes for CASSLESSGFTDTQYF.

This clone was observed a single time. The rearrangement links TRBV30 to TRBJ2-2; the match to TRBD2 covers 7 bases. CDR1 is GTSNPN and CDR2 is SVGIG in the germline V gene (reference sequence). The CDR3 sequence is 13 residues long. With 7 bases clipped from V and 3 bases from J, the junction kept 5 bases outside the gene matches. The CDR3 DNA follows: TGTGCCTCCCAGCGGGGTTACACCGGGGAGCTGTTTTTT. Protein product: CASQRGYTGELFF. Based on the CDR3 plus reference TRBV30 and TRBJ2-2, the full variable domain is SQTIHQWPATLVQPVGSPLSLECTVEGTSNPNLYWYRQAAGRGLQLLFYSVGIGQISSEVPQNLSASRPQDRQFILSSKKLLLSDSGFYLCASQRGYTGELFFGEGSRLTVL.

J is TRBJ1-2 and V is TRBV2; no reliable D call. The germline CDR1 and CDR2 sequences are SNHLY and FYNNEI. This CDR3 has 15 residues. The V gene lost 0 bases and the J gene lost 4 bases, with 12 bases spanning the gap. CDR3 amino acids: CASSEARDWVYGYTF. CDR3 coding DNA: TGTGCCAGCAGTGAAGCAAGAGACTGGGTCTATGGCTACACCTTC.

The chain employs TRBV19 and TRBJ2-7, with TRBD2 matching over 11 bases. V was clipped by 6 bases and J by 5 bases; unmatched bases: 6. The CDR3 has 14 amino acids. Germline CDR1 reads LNHDA; CDR2 reads SQIVND (reference sequence). The chain's CDR3 is CASSPGLAVDEQYF. DNA for the CDR3: TGTGCCAGTAGCCCGGGACTAGCGGTGGACGAGCAGTACTTC. The variable domain in full, completed from reference TRBV19 and TRBJ2-7, reads DGGITQSPKYLFRKEGQNVTLSCEQNLNHDAMYWYRQDPGQGLRLIYYSQIVNDFQKGDIAEGYSVSREKKESFPLTVTSAQKNPTAFYLCASSPGLAVDEQYFGPGTRLTVT.

The chain links TRBV28 to TRBJ1-5, with D tentatively TRBD1 (5 bases). CDR3 length: 14 amino acids. Trimming cost V 4 bases and J 3 bases, with 10 bases left between them. CDR1 is MDHEN, CDR2 SYDVKM, per germline. CDR3 sequence reads: CASSWAGVNQPQHF. In nucleotides, the CDR3 is TGTGCCAGCAGTTGGGCGGGGGTCAATCAGCCCCAGCATTTT.